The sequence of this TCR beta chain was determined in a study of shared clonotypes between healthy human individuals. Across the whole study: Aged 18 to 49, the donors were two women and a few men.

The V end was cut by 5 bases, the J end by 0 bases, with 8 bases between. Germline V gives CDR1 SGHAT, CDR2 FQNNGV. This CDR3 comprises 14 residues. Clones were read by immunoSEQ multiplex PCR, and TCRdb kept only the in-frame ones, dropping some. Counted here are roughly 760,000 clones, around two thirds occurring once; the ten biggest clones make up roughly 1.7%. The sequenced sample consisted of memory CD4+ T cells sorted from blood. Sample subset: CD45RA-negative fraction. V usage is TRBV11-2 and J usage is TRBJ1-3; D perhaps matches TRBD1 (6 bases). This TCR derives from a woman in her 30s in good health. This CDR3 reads CASSGTLSGNTIYF. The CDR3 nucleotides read TGTGCCAGCAGCGGGACACTCTCTGGAAACACCATATATTTT.